The sequence of this T cell receptor (beta chain) was determined in a study of T cell clonotyping in hematopoietic cell transplantation. Broader study findings: Recipient TCR diversity dropped after transplant; expanded clonotypes rose from day 30 to 180. Higher Inverse Simpson Index values in graft donor and pretransplant recipient predicted broader posttransplant TCR diversity. Few recipient clonotypes overlapped donors; over 95% were de novo at given depth. Without cell sorting, CD4 versus CD8 contributions remain unresolved.

Note on this clone: Its antigen remains unidentified.

The V end lost 6 bases, the J end lost 2 bases, and 12 bases lay between the germline ends. Germline CDR1 and CDR2: SGHRS and YFSETQ. The CDR3 extends over 14 amino acids. Profiling relied on immunoSEQ multiplex PCR, and the TCRdb table lists in-frame clones only, not all of them. The sample includes over 8,500 clones, about three quarters of them seen just once. The receptor's source is a female patient aged 50-59 years who had an allogeneic stem cell transplant from a related donor, so the T cells may come from the graft donor. Some clones in this sample may be carry-over from other donors' samples. Specimen: peripheral blood mononuclear cells, collected 180 days after allogeneic stem cell transplant. This sequence joins TRBV5-1 and TRBJ2-1, with TRBD2 as a possible D gene (6 bases). The DNA of the CDR3 is TGCGCCAGCACGGAGGGTTTAACCTACAATGAGCAGTTCTTC. This encodes CASTEGLTYNEQFF.